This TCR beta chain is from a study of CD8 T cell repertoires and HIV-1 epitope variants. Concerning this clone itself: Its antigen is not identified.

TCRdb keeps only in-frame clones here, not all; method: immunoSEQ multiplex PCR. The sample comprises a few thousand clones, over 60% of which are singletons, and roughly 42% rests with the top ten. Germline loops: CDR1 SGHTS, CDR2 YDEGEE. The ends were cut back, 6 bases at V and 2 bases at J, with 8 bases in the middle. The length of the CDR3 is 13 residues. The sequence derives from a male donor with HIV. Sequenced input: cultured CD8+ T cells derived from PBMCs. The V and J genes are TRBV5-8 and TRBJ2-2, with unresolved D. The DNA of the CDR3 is TGTGCCAGCAATTTGCTAAACACCGGGGAGCTGTTTTTT. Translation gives CASNLLNTGELFF.